This T cell receptor (beta chain) was profiled in a study of early T cells in non-severe SARS-CoV-2 infection. Overall study: Chains from this unsorted whole-blood bulk RNA could not be paired.

Findings of the study overall: Matching against VDJdb likely underestimated virus-specific expansions, favoring anti-spike CD8.

Unique molecular identifiers were attached to individual cDNA molecules. Each CDR3 protein is one row after TCRdb ran MiXCR on the 5' RACE reads. The table lists 80,000 or so distinct CDR3 sequences, about 6.5% of them singletons. The germline gives CDR1 SGHAT, CDR2 FQNNGV. The CDR3 runs 15 residues. V gave up 5 bases and J gave up 5 bases; unmatched junction bases: 5. This clonotype was seen a few times. The antigen is not known. Sequencing was done on a sample of whole blood. The receptor was derived from an adult who was a healthcare worker with PCR-confirmed SARS-CoV-2 infection or an uninfected control (not recorded which). The V and J genes are TRBV11-2 and TRBJ2-2; 10 bases are a match to TRBD2. This CDR3 reads CASSTRTSGTGELFF. In DNA, the CDR3 is TGTGCCAGCAGCACCAGGACTAGCGGTACCGGGGAGCTGTTTTTT.